These T cell receptor beta chains were read from a single sample in a study of identical twins. TCRdb redid the calling of the 5' RACE reads with MiXCR, one entry per CDR3 protein. This sample carries fewer than 500,000 distinct CDR3 sequences, approximately 15% of them seen once, and the ten largest clones take approximately 0.98%. These data were likewise used in another study, on yellow fever vaccine responses in identical twins.

Sequenced material: CD4+ T cells sorted from blood. The receptors were gathered from a woman between 18 and 29 years old in good health. Both conserved end residues are part of each CDR3. A D gene is named only where the DNA matches it firmly. For some rows the clone size is stated as once, few or many, or as a class when expanded; others skip it.

cdr3_aa: CASSPTSGTLYTKF
cdr3_nt: TGTGCCAGCAGCCCGACTAGCGGGACCCTTTACACCAAATTT
v_call: TRBV7-2
d_call: TRBD2
clone_size: many
j_call: TRBJ2-3

cdr3_aa: CASSLGVAQSSTDTQYF
cdr3_nt: TGTGCCAGCAGCTTAGGTGTAGCGCAATCAAGCACAGATACGCAGTATTTT
v_call: TRBV11-2
d_call: .
clone_size: few
j_call: TRBJ2-3

cdr3_aa: CASSQGPTPKETQYF
cdr3_nt: TGTGCCAGCAGCCAAGGGCCGACCCCCAAGGAGACCCAGTACTTC
v_call: TRBV3-1
d_call: .
clone_size: few
j_call: TRBJ2-5

cdr3_aa: CASSPDPQRSTEAFF
cdr3_nt: TGTGCCAGCAGTCCTGACCCACAGAGGAGCACTGAAGCTTTCTTT
v_call: TRBV2
d_call: .
clone_size: few
j_call: TRBJ1-1

cdr3_aa: CASSYSDPRETQYF
cdr3_nt: TGTGCCAGCAGTTACTCGGACCCCCGGGAGACCCAGTACTTC
v_call: TRBV6-2/TRBV6-3
d_call: .
clone_size: .
j_call: TRBJ2-5

cdr3_aa: CASSPDRGSTSNQPQHF
cdr3_nt: TGTGCCAGCAGTCCGGACAGGGGGTCAACAAGCAATCAGCCCCAGCATTTT
v_call: TRBV12-3/TRBV12-4
d_call: TRBD1
clone_size: few
j_call: TRBJ1-5

cdr3_aa: CASSQLKWRGTDTQYF
cdr3_nt: TGTGCCAGCAGCCAATTAAAATGGAGGGGAACAGATACGCAGTATTTT
v_call: TRBV3-1
d_call: .
clone_size: many
j_call: TRBJ2-3

cdr3_aa: CARSLRTGWYEQYF
cdr3_nt: TGCGCCAGGAGCCTCCGGACAGGGTGGTACGAGCAGTACTTC
v_call: TRBV4-3
d_call: TRBD1
clone_size: .
j_call: TRBJ2-7

cdr3_aa: CSARDLRTSGSSDTQYF
cdr3_nt: TGCAGTGCTAGAGATCTAAGGACTAGCGGGAGTTCAGATACGCAGTATTTT
v_call: TRBV20-1
d_call: TRBD2
clone_size: .
j_call: TRBJ2-3

cdr3_aa: CASKTQGYEQYF
cdr3_nt: TGTGCCAGCAAAACACAGGGGTACGAGCAGTACTTC
v_call: TRBV12-3/TRBV12-4
d_call: TRBD1
clone_size: .
j_call: TRBJ2-7

cdr3_aa: CASRPDPTSLGQYF
cdr3_nt: TGTGCCAGTAGGCCAGACCCTACTTCCCTCGGGCAGTACTTC
v_call: TRBV19
d_call: .
clone_size: .
j_call: TRBJ2-7

cdr3_aa: CASSIPGQGMGNIQYF
cdr3_nt: TGCGCCAGCAGCATACCGGGACAGGGAATGGGAAACATTCAGTACTTC
v_call: TRBV5-1
d_call: TRBD1
clone_size: few
j_call: TRBJ2-4

cdr3_aa: CASSLEAIQYF
cdr3_nt: TGTGCCAGCAGCTTAGAGGCCATTCAGTACTTC
v_call: TRBV7-8
d_call: .
clone_size: few
j_call: TRBJ2-4

cdr3_aa: CASSSPQGNSPLHF
cdr3_nt: TGTGCCAGCAGCTCCCCTCAAGGGAATTCACCCCTCCACTTT
v_call: TRBV7-9
d_call: .
clone_size: .
j_call: TRBJ1-6